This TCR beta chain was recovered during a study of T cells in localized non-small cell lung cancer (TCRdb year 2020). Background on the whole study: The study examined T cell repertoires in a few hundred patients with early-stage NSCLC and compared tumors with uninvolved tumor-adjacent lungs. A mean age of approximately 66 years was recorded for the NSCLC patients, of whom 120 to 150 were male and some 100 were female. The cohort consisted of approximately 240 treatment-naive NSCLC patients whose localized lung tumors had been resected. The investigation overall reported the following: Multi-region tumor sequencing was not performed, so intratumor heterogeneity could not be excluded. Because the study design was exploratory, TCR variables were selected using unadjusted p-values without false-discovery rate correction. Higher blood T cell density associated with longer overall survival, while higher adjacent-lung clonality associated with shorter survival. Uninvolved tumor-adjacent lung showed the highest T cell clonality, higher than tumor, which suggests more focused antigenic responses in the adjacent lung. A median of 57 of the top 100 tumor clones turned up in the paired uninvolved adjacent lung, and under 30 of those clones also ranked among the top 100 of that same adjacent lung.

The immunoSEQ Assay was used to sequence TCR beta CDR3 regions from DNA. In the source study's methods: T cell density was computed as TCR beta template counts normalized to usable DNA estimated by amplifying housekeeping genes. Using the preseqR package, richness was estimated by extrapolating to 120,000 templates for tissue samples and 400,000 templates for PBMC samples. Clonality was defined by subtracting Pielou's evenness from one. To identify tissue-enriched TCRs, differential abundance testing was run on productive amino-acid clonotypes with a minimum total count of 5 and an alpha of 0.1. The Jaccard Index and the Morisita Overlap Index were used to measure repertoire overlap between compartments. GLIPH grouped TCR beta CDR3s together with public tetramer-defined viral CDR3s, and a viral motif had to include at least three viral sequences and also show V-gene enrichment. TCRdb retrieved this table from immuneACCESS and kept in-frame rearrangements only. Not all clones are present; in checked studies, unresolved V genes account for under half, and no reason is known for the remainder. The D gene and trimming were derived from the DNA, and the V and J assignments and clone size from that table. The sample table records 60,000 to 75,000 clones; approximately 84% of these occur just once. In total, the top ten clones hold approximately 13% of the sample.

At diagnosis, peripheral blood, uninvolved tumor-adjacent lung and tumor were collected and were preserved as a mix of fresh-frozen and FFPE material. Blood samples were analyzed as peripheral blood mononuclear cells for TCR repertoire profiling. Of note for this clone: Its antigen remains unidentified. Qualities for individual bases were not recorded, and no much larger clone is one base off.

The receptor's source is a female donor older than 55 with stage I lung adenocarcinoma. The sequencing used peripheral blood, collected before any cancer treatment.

The CDR3 protein sequence reads: CASSPSVQDPGRIYGYTF. The DNA sequence is TGCGCCAGCAGCCCGTCGGTCCAGGACCCTGGAAGGATCTATGGCTACACCTTC. The sequence joins TRBV4-1 to TRBJ1-2; the D gene cannot be resolved reliably. The V and J ends are trimmed by 4 bases and 4 bases, leaving 25 bases between them. Reading from cysteine to phenylalanine, the CDR3 counts 18 amino acids. This entry keeps only the CDR3 DNA: 54 bases, framed from base 1. From a lookup of the germline V gene, CDR1 and CDR2 are MGHRA and YSYEKL.